These 21 T cell receptor beta chains came from one sample sequenced in a study of shared clonotypes between healthy human individuals. Repertoires were generated with immunoSEQ multiplex PCR, while TCRdb's copy carries only in-frame clones and drops some. The sample has millions of clones; over 90% are singletons. Sequencing used naive CD4+ T cells from PBMCs. Specified subset: CD45RA+ positively selected. Source of these receptors: a man aged 18 to 30 in good health. Some clones in this sample may be carry-over from other donors' samples.

This chain connects TRBV5-4 to TRBJ2-5, with TRBD1 identical over 8 bases. The V and J ends lost 3 bases and 4 bases, in that order; junction bases with no gene match: 11. There are 16 residues in the CDR3. CDR1 SGHNT and CDR2 YYREEE come from the germline V gene (reference sequence). As DNA, the CDR3 is TGTGCCAGCAGCTCTATTGCCGGGACAGGATCAGAGACCCAGTACTTC. Amino acid sequence: CASSSIAGTGSETQYF.

V usage is TRBV2 and J usage is TRBJ2-7; 8 bases are a match to TRBD1. The ends lost 7 bases at V and 5 bases at J; junction bases unmatched: 7. The germline V gene encodes CDR1 SNHLY and CDR2 FYNNEI. CDR3 length: 13 amino acids. Here the CDR3 reads CASNQGASDEQYF. DNA for the CDR3: TGTGCCAGCAACCAGGGGGCGAGCGACGAGCAGTACTTC. Full variable domain (rest looked up from reference TRBV2 and TRBJ2-7): EPEVTQTPSHQVTQMGQEVILRCVPISNHLYFYWYRQILGQKVEFLVSFYNNEISEKSEIFDDQFSVERPDGSNFTLKIRSTKLEDSAMYFCASNQGASDEQYFGPGTRLTVT.

The CDR3 region is CAWTGLAPRDNEQFF. The CDR3 DNA follows: TGTGCCTGGACCGGACTTGCGCCGAGGGACAATGAGCAGTTCTTC. The chain links TRBV30 to TRBJ2-1; TRBD2 might be the D (5 bases). The length of the CDR3 is 15 residues. Trimming removed 4 bases at V and 5 bases at J, with 18 bases between. The germline V gene encodes CDR1 GTSNPN and CDR2 SVGIG (reference sequence).

The V and J genes are TRBV29-1 and TRBJ1-1; D not resolved. The CDR3 loop spans 14 amino acids. V lost 4 bases, J lost 4 bases, and 16 bases lay in between. From germline, CDR1 is SQVTM and CDR2 ANQGSEA. Here the CDR3 DNA reads TGCAGCGTTGTGGTCGGGATAGGCCTCACTGAAGCTTTCTTT. Amino acids: CSVVVGIGLTEAFF.

V and J are TRBV6-1 and TRBJ1-1; no clear D. V lost 6 bases to trimming and J lost 5 bases, with 16 bases between them. The CDR3 covers 14 residues. CDR1 is MNHNS and CDR2 is SASEGT in the germline V gene. The CDR3 sequence is CASSPGLAGTEAFF. The DNA for the CDR3 is TGTGCCAGCAGCCCGGGCCTCGCGGGGACTGAAGCTTTCTTT.

The chain joins TRBV5-1 to TRBJ2-5; 10 nucleotides agree with TRBD1. The J segment lost 5 bases and the V segment lost 4 bases, leaving 14 bases of the junction unmatched. The CDR3 loop spans 17 amino acids. The germline CDR1 and CDR2 sequences are SGHRS and YFSETQ. CDR3 nucleotide sequence: TGCGCCAGCAGCGTTGGGACAGGGGATCCCCTCGGGGAGACCCAGTACTTC. Protein: CASSVGTGDPLGETQYF.

The rearrangement joins TRBV28 to TRBJ2-7; D is unresolved. Per the germline V gene, CDR1 is MDHEN and CDR2 is SYDVKM. CDR3 length: 16 residues. V shed 6 bases and J shed 3 bases, with 21 bases lying between them. DNA of the CDR3: TGTGCCAGCAGGGGAAGAACCGAGACTGGGTACTACGAGCAGTACTTC. As protein: CASRGRTETGYYEQYF.

A word on this clone: The sample has other DNA sequences that encode this CDR3 too. The chain couples TRBV18 to TRBJ2-1; D uncertain. The V and J ends lost 3 bases and 8 bases respectively, with 5 bases between them. Looked up from germline, CDR1 is KGHSH and CDR2 is LQKENI. The CDR3 totals 11 residues. CDR3 in amino acids: CASSPNDEQFF. DNA of the CDR3: TGTGCCAGCTCACCCAATGATGAGCAGTTCTTC.

This clone has just one count. The V gene is TRBV28, the J gene TRBJ2-1; D remains ambiguous. Trimming left V 5 bases short and J 10 bases short, with 21 bases between. The CDR3 consists of 15 residues. Per the germline V gene, CDR1 is MDHEN and CDR2 is SYDVKM. DNA of the CDR3: TGTGCCAGCAGTGCCCGACTCAGGATAAGGAGCGAGCAGTTCTTC. The encoded protein is CASSARLRIRSEQFF.

The chain recombines TRBV5-4 with TRBJ2-1; no definite D call. The CDR3 runs to 16 residues. The V and J ends lost 0 bases and 0 bases respectively, with 10 bases between them. Looked up from germline, CDR1 is SGHNT and CDR2 is YYREEE (reference sequence). The CDR3 spells CASSLAGGYSYNEQFF. The CDR3 DNA is TGTGCCAGCAGCTTGGCCGGCGGATACTCCTACAATGAGCAGTTCTTC.

V gene TRBV7-8 combines with J gene TRBJ2-7, with TRBD2 matching over 11 bases. V dropped 5 bases and J dropped 6; count of bases not matched to a gene: 15. From germline, CDR1 is SGHVS and CDR2 FQNEAQ. The CDR3 consists of 17 residues. The CDR3 nucleotides are TGTGCCAGCAGCCCCCAACTACTAGCGGGAGTGACGGGCGAGCAGTACTTC. Its translation is CASSPQLLAGVTGEQYF.

This clone occurred once. The V call is TRBV18, the J call TRBJ2-5; 8 nucleotides agree with TRBD2. The germline V gene encodes CDR1 KGHSH and CDR2 LQKENI. Trimming cost V 2 bases and J 4 bases; bases outside gene matches: 12. The CDR3 is 17 amino acids. CDR3 in amino acids: CASSPLVSGSSGETQYF. CDR3 in DNA: TGTGCCAGCTCACCATTGGTCAGCGGGAGTAGTGGAGAGACCCAGTACTTC.

The genes are TRBV19 and TRBJ2-3, with unresolved D. Trimming pared 3 bases from V and 0 bases from J, leaving 10 bases between. The length of the CDR3 is 15 residues. Germline assignment: CDR1 LNHDA and CDR2 SQIVND (reference sequence). This CDR3 is CASSIGQPSTDTQYF. In nucleotides, the CDR3 is TGTGCCAGTAGTATCGGGCAACCTAGCACAGATACGCAGTATTTT.

This clone was seen only once. This chain links TRBV25-1 with TRBJ2-7, with a possible D match to TRBD2 (6 bases). CDR3 length: 14 amino acids. Trimming removed 3 bases at V and 6 bases at J, with 15 bases between. Germline CDR1 reads MGHDK; CDR2 reads SYGVNS. DNA for the CDR3: TGTGCCAGCAGTGACCCCGGGACTGCCTCCGAGCAGTACTTC. Translation: CASSDPGTASEQYF.

V and J are TRBV7-3 and TRBJ2-5, with TRBD2 as a possible D gene (6 bases). V lost 5 bases, J lost 3 bases, and 10 bases lay in between. The CDR3 totals 13 residues. Looked up from germline, CDR1 is SGHTA and CDR2 is FQGTGA. This CDR3 reads CASSPWREETQYF. The CDR3 coding sequence is TGTGCCAGCAGCCCTTGGAGGGAAGAGACCCAGTACTTC. The whole variable domain, filled in from reference TRBV7-3 and TRBJ2-5, reads GAGVSQTPSNKVTEKGKYVELRCDPISGHTALYWYRQSLGQGPEFLIYFQGTGAADDSGLPNDRFFAVRPEGSVSTLKIQRTERGDSAVYLCASSPWREETQYFGPGTRLLVL.

This clone was detected only a few times. Other DNA sequences from this sample encode an identical CDR3 as well. The chain has TRBV18 and TRBJ2-5; 8 bases match TRBD2. J lost 3 bases, V lost 6 bases, and 6 bases had no gene match. The CDR3 has 14 residues. The V gene's germline CDR1 is KGHSH and CDR2 LQKENI. The CDR3 bases are TGTGCCAGCTCTCCAACTAGCGGCGAAGAGACCCAGTACTTC. It yields the protein CASSPTSGEETQYF.

This chain joins TRBV19 and TRBJ1-5; no clear D gene. The CDR3 is 14 residues long. Germline CDR1 and CDR2: LNHDA and SQIVND (reference sequence). V was pared by 4 bases and J by 4 bases, with 11 bases between. The CDR3 loop is CASSSQARNQPQHF. CDR3 nucleotides: TGTGCCAGTAGTAGCCAGGCCCGTAATCAGCCCCAGCATTTT.

J is TRBJ2-2 and V is TRBV15; D ambiguous. V was clipped by 1 base and J by 0 bases, with 12 bases between them. The CDR3 is 17 amino acids. Germline V gene sequence: CDR1 LNHNV, CDR2 YYDKDF (reference sequence). This chain's CDR3 is CATSRVGHRANTGELFF. The CDR3 bases are TGTGCCACCAGCAGAGTAGGCCACAGAGCGAACACCGGGGAGCTGTTTTTT.

Remarks on this clone: This same CDR3 is encoded by further DNA sequences in the sample. The chain has TRBV7-2 and TRBJ2-7, with 8 bases identical to TRBD1. There are 13 residues in the CDR3. The V gene's germline CDR1 is SGHTA and CDR2 FQGNSA. J gave up 6 bases and V 5 bases, and 6 bases lay outside the gene matches. CDR3 DNA sequence: TGTGCCAGCAGCCTAGACAGGGGAGTCGAGCAGTACTTC. Protein product: CASSLDRGVEQYF.

Remarks on this clone: Additional DNA sequences in this sample encode the identical CDR3. This chain joins TRBV9 and TRBJ1-1; D remains unclear. Germline CDR1 is SGDLS and CDR2 is YYNGEE. The CDR3 spans 13 residues. Between the trimmed V and J ends, which lost 4 bases and 1 base, there was a span of 8 bases. CDR3 sequence: CASSSTENTEAFF. The CDR3 region has the DNA TGTGCCAGCAGCTCGACCGAGAACACTGAAGCTTTCTTT. Full variable domain (missing parts from reference TRBV9 and TRBJ1-1): DSGVTQTPKHLITATGQRVTLRCSPRSGDLSVYWYQQSLDQGLQFLIQYYNGEERAKGNILERFSAQQFPDLHSELNLSSLELGDSALYFCASSSTENTEAFFGQGTRLTVV.

The CDR3, as DNA: TGTGCCACCAGCAGCCCCAGGGCGCTAGCCGTCAGTACGCAGTATTTT. It specifies CATSSPRALAVSTQYF. This chain links TRBV15 with TRBJ2-3; D is possibly TRBD1 or TRBD2 (5 bases each). Per germline, CDR1 LNHNV and CDR2 YYDKDF (reference sequence). V shed 3 bases and J shed 8 bases, with 21 bases lying between them. The CDR3 totals 16 residues.